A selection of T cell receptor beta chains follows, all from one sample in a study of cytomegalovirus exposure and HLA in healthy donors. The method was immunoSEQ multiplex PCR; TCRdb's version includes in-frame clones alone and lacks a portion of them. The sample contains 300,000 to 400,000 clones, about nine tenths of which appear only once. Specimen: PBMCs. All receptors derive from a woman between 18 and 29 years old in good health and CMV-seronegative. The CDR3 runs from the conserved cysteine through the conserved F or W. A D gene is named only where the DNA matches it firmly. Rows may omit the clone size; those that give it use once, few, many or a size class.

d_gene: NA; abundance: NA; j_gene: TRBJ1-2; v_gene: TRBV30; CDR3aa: CAWSGGTFNYGYTF
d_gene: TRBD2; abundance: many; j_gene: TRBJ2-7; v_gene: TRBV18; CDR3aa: CASSPGSGREYEQYF
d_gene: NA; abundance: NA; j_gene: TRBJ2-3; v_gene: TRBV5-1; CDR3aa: CASSLEPQRGLDDKDTQYF
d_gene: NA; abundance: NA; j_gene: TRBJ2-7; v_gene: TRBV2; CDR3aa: CASNVDPSEQYF
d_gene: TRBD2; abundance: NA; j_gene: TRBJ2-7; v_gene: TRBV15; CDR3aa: CATSGTSGPYEQYF
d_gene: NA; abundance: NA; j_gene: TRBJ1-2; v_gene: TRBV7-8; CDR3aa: CASSLDFLYGYTF
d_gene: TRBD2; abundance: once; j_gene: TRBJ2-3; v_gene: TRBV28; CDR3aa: CASTLRTSPSYF
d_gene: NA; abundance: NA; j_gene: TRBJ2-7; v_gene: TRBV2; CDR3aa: CASSDSRAYEQYF
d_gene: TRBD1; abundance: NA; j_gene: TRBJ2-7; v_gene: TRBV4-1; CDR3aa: CASSQETTGIFGEQYF
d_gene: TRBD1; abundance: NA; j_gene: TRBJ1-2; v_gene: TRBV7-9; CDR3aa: CASSSKQGKDYGYTF
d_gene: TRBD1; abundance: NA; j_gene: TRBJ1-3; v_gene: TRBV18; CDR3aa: CASSRLQGAAGNTIYF
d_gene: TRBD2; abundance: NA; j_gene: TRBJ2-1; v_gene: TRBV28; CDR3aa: CASIARGDLSSNQFF
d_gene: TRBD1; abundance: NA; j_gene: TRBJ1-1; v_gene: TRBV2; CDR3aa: CASRPDRRLGLNTEAFF
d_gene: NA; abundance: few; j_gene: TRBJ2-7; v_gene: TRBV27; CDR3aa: CASRQGYEQYF
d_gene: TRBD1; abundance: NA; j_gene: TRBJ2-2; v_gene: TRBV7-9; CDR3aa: CASSRDSANTGELFF
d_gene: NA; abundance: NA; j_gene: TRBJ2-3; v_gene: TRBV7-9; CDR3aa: CASTTDTQYF
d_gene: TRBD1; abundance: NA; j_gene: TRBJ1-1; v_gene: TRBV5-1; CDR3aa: CASSLELQGRFTEAFF
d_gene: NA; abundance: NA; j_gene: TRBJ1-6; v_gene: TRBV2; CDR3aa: CASSELGQAINSPLHF
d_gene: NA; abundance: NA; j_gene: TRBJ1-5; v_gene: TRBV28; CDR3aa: CASSPRVSGQPQHF
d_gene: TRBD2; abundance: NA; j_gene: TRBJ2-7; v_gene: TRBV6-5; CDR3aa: CASRAWDYSSYEQYF
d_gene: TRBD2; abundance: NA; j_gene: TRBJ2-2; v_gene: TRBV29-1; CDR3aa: CSVPTAGGVTGELFF
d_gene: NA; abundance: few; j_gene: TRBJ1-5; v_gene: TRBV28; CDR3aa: CASRLSNQPQHF
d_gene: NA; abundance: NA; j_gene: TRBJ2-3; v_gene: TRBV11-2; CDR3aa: CASSAGLSQTDTQYF
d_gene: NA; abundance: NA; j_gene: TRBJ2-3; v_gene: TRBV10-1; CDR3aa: CASSKGRGPDTQYF
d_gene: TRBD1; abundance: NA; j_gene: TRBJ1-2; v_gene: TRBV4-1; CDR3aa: CASSQDEGGIGFYGYTF
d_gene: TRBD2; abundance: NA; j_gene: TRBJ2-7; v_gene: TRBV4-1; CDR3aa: CASSQILGLARSYEQYF
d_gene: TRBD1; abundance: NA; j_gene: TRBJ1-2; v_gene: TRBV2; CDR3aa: CASRSGQGVLYGYTF
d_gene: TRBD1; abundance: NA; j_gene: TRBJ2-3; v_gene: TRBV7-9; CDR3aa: CASSLSGTGTSTDTQYF
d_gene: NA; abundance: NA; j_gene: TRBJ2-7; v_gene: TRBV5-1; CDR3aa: CASRSRDISYEQYF
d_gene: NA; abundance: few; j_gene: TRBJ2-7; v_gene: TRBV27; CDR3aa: CASGLGLHYEQYF
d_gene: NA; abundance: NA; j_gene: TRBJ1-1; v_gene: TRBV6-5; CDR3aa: CASRQGRNTEAFF
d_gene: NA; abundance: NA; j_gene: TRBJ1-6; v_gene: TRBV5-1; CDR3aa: CASSLAVQENSPLHF
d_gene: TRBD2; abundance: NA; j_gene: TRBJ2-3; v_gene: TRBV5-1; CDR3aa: CASSLAGDTQYF
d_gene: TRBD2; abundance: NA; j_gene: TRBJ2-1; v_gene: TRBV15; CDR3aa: CATSEAGGGYNEQFF
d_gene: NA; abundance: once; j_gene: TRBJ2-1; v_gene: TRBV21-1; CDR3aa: CASTDTAYNEQFF
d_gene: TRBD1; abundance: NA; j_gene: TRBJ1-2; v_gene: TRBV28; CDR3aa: CASSLSPTGDGYTF
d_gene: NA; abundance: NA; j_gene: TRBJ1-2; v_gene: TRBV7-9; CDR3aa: CASSLARGSNYGYTF
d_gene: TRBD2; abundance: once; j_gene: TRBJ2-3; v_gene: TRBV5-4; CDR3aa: CASSLIKLAGREDTQYF
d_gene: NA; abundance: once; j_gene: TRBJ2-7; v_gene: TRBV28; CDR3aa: CASSLRLTYEQYF
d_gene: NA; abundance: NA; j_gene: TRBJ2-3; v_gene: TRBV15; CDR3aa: CATSRDTTDTQYF
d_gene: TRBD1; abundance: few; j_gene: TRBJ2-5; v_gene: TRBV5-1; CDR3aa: CASSFGQGKGETQYF
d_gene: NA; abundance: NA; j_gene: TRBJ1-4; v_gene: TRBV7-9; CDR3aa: CASSSGTNEKLFF
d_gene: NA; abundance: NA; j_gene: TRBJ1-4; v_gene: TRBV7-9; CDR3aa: CASRLGGVDEKLFF
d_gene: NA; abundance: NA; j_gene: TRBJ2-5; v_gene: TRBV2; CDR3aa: CASREPGVQETQYF
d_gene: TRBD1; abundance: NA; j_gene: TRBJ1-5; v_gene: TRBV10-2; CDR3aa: CASSEFGTGALRQPQHF
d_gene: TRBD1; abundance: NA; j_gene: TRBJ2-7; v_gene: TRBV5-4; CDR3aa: CASSFDRGQNPYEQYF
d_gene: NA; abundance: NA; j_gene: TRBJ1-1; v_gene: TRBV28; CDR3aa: CASSLVGGGSGTEAFF
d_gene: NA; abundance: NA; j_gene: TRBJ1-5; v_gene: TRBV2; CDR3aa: CASSGQGTRQPQHF
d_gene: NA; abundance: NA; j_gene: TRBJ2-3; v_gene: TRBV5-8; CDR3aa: CATFLSLSTDTQYF
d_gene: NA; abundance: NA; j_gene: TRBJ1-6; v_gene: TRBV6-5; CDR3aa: CANPQVGGNSPLHF
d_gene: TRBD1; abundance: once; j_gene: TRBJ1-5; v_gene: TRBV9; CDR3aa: CASSVGTDPNQPQHF
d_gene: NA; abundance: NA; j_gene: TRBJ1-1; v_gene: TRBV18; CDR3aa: CASSTNTEAFF
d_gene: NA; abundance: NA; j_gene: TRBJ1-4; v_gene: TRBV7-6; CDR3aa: CASSQGFNEKLFF
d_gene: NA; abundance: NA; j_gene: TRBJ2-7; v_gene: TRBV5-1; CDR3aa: CASRGASYEQYF
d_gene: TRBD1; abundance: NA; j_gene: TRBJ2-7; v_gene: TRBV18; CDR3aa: CASQEGTGQSIEQYF